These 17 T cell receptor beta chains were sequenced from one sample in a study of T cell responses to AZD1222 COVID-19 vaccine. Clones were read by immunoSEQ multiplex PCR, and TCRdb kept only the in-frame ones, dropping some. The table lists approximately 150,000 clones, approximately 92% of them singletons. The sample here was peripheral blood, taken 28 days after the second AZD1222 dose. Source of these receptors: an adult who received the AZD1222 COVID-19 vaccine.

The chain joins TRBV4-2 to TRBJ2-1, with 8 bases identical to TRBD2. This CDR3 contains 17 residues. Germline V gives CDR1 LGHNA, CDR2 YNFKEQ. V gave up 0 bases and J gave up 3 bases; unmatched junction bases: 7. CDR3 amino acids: CASSQEGAGVFYNEQFF. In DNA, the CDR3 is TGTGCCAGCAGCCAAGAGGGAGCGGGAGTCTTCTACAATGAGCAGTTCTTC.

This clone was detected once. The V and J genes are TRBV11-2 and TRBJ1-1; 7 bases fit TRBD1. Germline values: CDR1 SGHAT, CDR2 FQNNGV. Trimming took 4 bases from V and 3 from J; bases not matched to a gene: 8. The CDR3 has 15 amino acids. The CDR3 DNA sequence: TGTGCCAGCAGCTGGGACAGCAAGGTGGACACTGAAGCTTTCTTT. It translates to CASSWDSKVDTEAFF. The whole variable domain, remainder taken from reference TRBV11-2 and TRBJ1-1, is EAGVAQSPRYKIIEKRQSVAFWCNPISGHATLYWYQQILGQGPKLLIQFQNNGVVDDSQLPKDRFSAERLKGVDSTLKIQPAKLEDSAVYLCASSWDSKVDTEAFFGQGTRLTVV.

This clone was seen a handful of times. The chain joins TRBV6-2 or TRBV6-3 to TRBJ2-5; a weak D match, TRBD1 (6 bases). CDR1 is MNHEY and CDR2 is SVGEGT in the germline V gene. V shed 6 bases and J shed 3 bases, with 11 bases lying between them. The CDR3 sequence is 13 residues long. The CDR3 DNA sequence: TGTGCCAGCAGCTGGACAGAAAAAGAGACCCAGTACTTC. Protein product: CASSWTEKETQYF.

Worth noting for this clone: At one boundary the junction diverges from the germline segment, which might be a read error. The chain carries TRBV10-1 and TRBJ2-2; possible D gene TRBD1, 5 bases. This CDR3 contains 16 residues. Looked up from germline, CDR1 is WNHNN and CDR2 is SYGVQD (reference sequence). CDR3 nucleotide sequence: TGCGCCCGCAGCGACCGCAGGGTAAAACGGACCGGGGAGCTGTTTTTT. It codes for CARSDRRVKRTGELFF.

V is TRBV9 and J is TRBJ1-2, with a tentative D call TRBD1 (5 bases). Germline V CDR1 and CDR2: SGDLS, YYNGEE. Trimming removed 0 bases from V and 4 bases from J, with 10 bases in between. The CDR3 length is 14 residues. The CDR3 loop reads CASSVGGVGYGYTF. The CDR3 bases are TGTGCCAGCAGCGTAGGAGGGGTCGGCTATGGCTACACCTTC.

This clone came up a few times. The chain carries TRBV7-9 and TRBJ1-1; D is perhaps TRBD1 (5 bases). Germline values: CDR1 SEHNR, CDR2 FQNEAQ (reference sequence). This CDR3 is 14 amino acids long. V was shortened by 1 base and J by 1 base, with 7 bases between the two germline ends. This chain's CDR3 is CASSLGQGNTEAFF. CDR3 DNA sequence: TGTGCCAGCAGCTTAGGGCAGGGGAACACTGAAGCTTTCTTT.

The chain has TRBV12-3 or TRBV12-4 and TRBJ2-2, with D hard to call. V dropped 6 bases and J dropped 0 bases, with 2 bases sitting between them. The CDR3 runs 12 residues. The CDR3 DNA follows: TGTGCCAGCAGCTCGAACACCGGGGAGCTGTTTTTT. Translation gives CASSSNTGELFF.

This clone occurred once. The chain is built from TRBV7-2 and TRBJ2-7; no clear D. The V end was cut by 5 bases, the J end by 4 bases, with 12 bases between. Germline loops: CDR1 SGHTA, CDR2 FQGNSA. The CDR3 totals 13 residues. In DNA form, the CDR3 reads TGTGCCAGCAGCCCCCGGATGGTTTACGAGCAGTACTTC. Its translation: CASSPRMVYEQYF.

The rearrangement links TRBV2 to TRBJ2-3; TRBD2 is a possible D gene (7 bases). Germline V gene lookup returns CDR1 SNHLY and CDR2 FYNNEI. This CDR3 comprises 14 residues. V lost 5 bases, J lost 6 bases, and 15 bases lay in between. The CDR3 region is CASSFVGGVDTQYF. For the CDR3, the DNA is TGTGCCAGCAGTTTCGTAGGGGGGGTGGATACGCAGTATTTT.

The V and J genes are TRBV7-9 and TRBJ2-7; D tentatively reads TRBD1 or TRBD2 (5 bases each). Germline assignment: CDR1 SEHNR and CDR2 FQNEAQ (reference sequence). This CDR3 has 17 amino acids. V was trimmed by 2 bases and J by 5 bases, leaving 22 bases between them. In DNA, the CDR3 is TGTGCCAGCAGCTTACCATCCGGGACCAAGTTTTGGGACGAGCAGTACTTC. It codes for CASSLPSGTKFWDEQYF.

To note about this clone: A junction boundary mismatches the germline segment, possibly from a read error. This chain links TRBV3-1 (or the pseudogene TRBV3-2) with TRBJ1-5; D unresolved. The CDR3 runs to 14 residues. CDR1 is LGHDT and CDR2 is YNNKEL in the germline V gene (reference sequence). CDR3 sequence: CASSKEDSNQPQHF. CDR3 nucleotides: TGTGCCAGCAGCAAAGAGGATAGCAATCAGCCCCAGCATTTT.

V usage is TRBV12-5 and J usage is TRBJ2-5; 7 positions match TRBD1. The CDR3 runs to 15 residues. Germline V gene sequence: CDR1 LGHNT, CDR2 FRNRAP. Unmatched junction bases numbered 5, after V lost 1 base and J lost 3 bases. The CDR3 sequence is CASGLGQTGEETQYF. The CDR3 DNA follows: TGTGCTAGTGGTTTGGGTCAAACAGGGGAAGAGACCCAGTACTTC. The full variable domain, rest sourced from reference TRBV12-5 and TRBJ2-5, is DARVTQTPRHKVTEMGQEVTMRCQPILGHNTVFWYRQTMMQGLELLAYFRNRAPLDDSGMPKDRFSAEMPDATLATLKIQPSEPRDSAVYFCASGLGQTGEETQYFGPGTRLLVL.

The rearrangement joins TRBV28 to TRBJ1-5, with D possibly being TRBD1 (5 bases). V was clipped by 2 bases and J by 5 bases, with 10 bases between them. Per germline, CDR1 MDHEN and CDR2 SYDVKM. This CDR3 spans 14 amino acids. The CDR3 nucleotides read TGTGCCAGCAGTTTAGTGGGGGGAGATCAGCCCCAGCATTTT. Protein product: CASSLVGGDQPQHF.

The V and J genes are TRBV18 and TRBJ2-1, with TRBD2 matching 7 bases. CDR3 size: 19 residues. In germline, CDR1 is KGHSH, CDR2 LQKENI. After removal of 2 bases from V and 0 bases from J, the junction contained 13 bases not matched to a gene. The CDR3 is CASSPLMELGGSSYNEQFF. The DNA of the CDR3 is TGTGCCAGCTCACCATTAATGGAGCTGGGCGGGAGCTCCTACAATGAGCAGTTCTTC.

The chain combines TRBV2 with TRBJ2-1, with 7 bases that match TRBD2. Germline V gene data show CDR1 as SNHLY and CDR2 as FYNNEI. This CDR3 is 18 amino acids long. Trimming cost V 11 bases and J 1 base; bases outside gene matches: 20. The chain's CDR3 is CASRWGAGGSLSYNEQFF. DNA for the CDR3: TGTGCCTCTAGATGGGGAGCGGGCGGGAGCCTATCCTACAATGAGCAGTTCTTC.

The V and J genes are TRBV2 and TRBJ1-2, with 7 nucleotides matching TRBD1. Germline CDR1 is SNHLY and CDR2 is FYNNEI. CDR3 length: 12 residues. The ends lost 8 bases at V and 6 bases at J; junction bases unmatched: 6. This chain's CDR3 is CASVQGDHGYTF. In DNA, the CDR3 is TGTGCCAGCGTCCAGGGGGACCATGGCTACACCTTC.

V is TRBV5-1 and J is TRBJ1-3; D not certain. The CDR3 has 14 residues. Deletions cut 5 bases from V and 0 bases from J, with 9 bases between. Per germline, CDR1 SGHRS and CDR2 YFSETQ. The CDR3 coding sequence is TGCGCCAGCAGACAGACCGGCTCTGGAAACACCATATATTTT. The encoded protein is CASRQTGSGNTIYF.